The sequence of this T cell receptor beta chain was determined in a study of graft-versus-host responses after intestinal transplantation. Study overall: Following induction with anti-thymocyte globulin, all recipients were given tacrolimus and steroids for about three years. Overall study findings and caveats: GvH clones surfaced in recipient marrow, some emerging earlier in ileum or blood. With peak circulating GvH clone levels came an association with early post-transplant HvG declines.

CDR1 and CDR2 from the germline V gene are LNHDA and SQIVND (reference sequence). This CDR3 contains 15 residues. V was clipped by 7 bases and J by 0 bases; unmatched bases: 3. Worth noting for this clone: Its specificity is unknown.

Here immunoSEQ multiplex PCR was the method, and the copy in TCRdb shows in-frame clones only, minus some. The sample has about 90,000 clones; around 93% are singletons. The receptor's source is a human donor who was the organ donor for an intestinal transplant. This chain links TRBV19 with TRBJ2-2, with 9 bases identical to TRBD2. The specimen was unstimulated CD4+ T cells sorted from spleen or lymph node cells, collected before transplant. CDR3: CASNKREANTGELFF. The CDR3 coding sequence is TGTGCCAGTAATAAGCGGGAGGCGAACACCGGGGAGCTGTTTTTT.